This T cell receptor beta chain was recovered during a study of T-cell memory formation after mild COVID-19. Looking at the study overall: TCR clusters mostly belonged to single donors.

TCRdb processed the 5' RACE reads anew with MiXCR; each CDR3 protein has one entry. Found here are roughly 310,000 distinct CDR3 sequences, less than 20% of them singletons; the top ten hold about a fifth. Specimen: PBMCs or a T cell subset sorted from them (not recorded which). This receptor was identified in a man aged 18 to 29 who had mild COVID-19 (a few samples of this study predate the infection). Cell type and time point are not known.

The CDR3 reads CASSLGQGSNEQFF. The CDR3 coding sequence is TGTGCCAGCAGTTTAGGCCAGGGATCCAATGAGCAGTTCTTC. The rearrangement uses TRBV12-3 or TRBV12-4 and TRBJ2-1; TRBD1 might be the D (5 bases). The length of the CDR3 is 14 residues. V lost 1 base and J 6 bases, leaving 10 bases between the germline ends.